This is a list of T cell receptor beta chains from one sample in a study of blood T cell repertoires in COVID-19. Clones were read by immunoSEQ multiplex PCR, and TCRdb kept only the in-frame ones, dropping some. The data show 220,000 or so clones, around 91% seen once. The sample consisted of PBMCs or T cells enriched from blood (not recorded which). The receptors derive from a woman younger than 30 in a cohort exposed to, infected with or recovered from COVID-19 (not recorded which). Each CDR3 is given with its conserved first and last residue. The order of the fields is J gene, clone size, V gene, D gene, CDR3 DNA, CDR3 protein. A D gene is named only where the DNA matches it firmly. A clone size is listed for some rows: how often the clone was seen (once, few, many), or a class if it is expanded.

TRBJ2-7,.,TRBV6-5,TRBD1,TGTGCCAGCAGTTCGGACAGGGTGAACGAGCAGTACTTC,CASSSDRVNEQYF
TRBJ2-1,.,TRBV29-1,.,TGCAGCGTTGAAGATCTTCATGGACAGCCCAGCTCCTACAATGAGCAGTTCTTC,CSVEDLHGQPSSYNEQFF
TRBJ1-4,.,TRBV14,.,TGTGCCAGCAGCCAAACCCCCGGCCGGAGTGAAAAACTGTTTTTT,CASSQTPGRSEKLFF
TRBJ2-1,.,TRBV19,TRBD1,TGTGCCAGTAGTAACCGGGACAGGGGATACAATGAGCAGTTCTTC,CASSNRDRGYNEQFF
TRBJ2-3,.,TRBV19,.,TGTGCCAGTAGCTCCGGGACTAGCACAGATACGCAGTATTTT,CASSSGTSTDTQYF
TRBJ1-2,.,TRBV6-5,.,TGTGCCAGCAGCAGCCCCTCTGCGGATGGCTACACCTTC,CASSSPSADGYTF
TRBJ1-5,.,TRBV2,TRBD1,TGTGCCAGCAGTGAAGATGGGACAGGACAGAGGTGGGGCAATCAGCCCCAGCATTTT,CASSEDGTGQRWGNQPQHF
TRBJ1-5,.,TRBV29-1,.,TGCAGCGTTGCGGGAGACTCGGGGGGAAGTCAGCCCCAGCATTTT,CSVAGDSGGSQPQHF
TRBJ1-2,.,TRBV7-9,.,TGTGCCAGCAGCGTAGCCGGGGGGGGCTACACCTTC,CASSVAGGGYTF
TRBJ1-1,once,TRBV29-1,.,TGCAGCGTTGCCGACAGCACTGAAGCTTTCTTT,CSVADSTEAFF
TRBJ1-4,.,TRBV28,TRBD1,TGTGCCAGCAGTCTCCAGGGGGCTGAAAAACTGTTTTTT,CASSLQGAEKLFF
TRBJ1-1,.,TRBV18,.,TGTGCCAGCTCACCACCGCCTCAGGGGTTCCACACTGAAGCTTTCTTT,CASSPPPQGFHTEAFF
TRBJ2-3,.,TRBV25-1,.,TGTGCCAGCAGGGAGTTCGGGAAAGATACGCAGTATTTT,CASREFGKDTQYF
TRBJ1-1,.,TRBV27,.,TGTGCCAGCGTCAACAGGAACACTGAAGCTTTCTTT,CASVNRNTEAFF
TRBJ1-3,.,TRBV5-8,.,TGTGCCAGCAGCTTGGTATCGTCTGGAAACACCATATATTTT,CASSLVSSGNTIYF
TRBJ1-5,.,TRBV5-4,.,TGTGCCAGCAGCTCCGACGGGGGGGGGATTCAGCCCCAGCATTTT,CASSSDGGGIQPQHF
TRBJ2-7,.,TRBV6-5,.,TGTGCCAGCAGTTACAACACCCCGAACTACGAGCAGTACTTC,CASSYNTPNYEQYF
TRBJ1-1,.,TRBV19,TRBD1,TGTGCCAGTAGTGCGGACAGGGGGCTTACTGAAGCTTTCTTT,CASSADRGLTEAFF
TRBJ1-4,.,TRBV9,TRBD1,TGTGCCAGCAGTTTGGGGACAGGGTTCGAAAAACTGTTTTTT,CASSLGTGFEKLFF
TRBJ1-1,.,TRBV11-3,TRBD1,TGTGCCAGCAGTCGTCGACAGGGACCCGGAACTGAAGCTTTCTTT,CASSRRQGPGTEAFF
TRBJ2-1,.,TRBV6-2/TRBV6-3,.,TGTGCCAGCAGTTACCCGGTACAGGTAGGGGCACATGAGCAGTTCTTC,CASSYPVQVGAHEQFF
TRBJ1-1,.,TRBV2,.,TGTGCCAGCAGTGAAGCGCTTCCCGGCAGGGCTGGCACTGAAGCTTTCTTT,CASSEALPGRAGTEAFF
TRBJ2-5,few,TRBV3-1/TRBV3-2,.,TGTGCCAGCTCCGGAGAGGGGGCGGGGGAGACCCAGTACTTC,CASSGEGAGETQYF
TRBJ1-1,once,TRBV28,.,TGTGCCAGCGGCCTAAACGGAGGGGCGGCCGACACTGAAGCTTTCTTT,CASGLNGGAADTEAFF